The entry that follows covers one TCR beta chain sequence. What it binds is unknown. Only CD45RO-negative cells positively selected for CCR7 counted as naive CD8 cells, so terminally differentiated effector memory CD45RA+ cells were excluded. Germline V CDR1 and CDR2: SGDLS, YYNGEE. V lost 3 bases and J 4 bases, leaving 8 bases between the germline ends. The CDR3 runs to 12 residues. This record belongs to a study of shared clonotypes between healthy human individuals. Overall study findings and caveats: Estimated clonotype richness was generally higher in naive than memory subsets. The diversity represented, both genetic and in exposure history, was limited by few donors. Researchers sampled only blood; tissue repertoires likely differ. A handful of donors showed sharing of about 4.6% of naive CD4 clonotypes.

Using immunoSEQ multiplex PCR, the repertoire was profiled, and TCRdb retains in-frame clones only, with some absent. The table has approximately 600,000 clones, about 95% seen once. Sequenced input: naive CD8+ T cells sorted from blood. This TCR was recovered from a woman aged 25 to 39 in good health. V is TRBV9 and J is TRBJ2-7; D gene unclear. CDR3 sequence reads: CASSGNGYEQYF. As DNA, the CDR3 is TGTGCCAGCAGCGGTAACGGGTACGAGCAGTACTTC.